This T cell receptor beta chain was sequenced during a study of blood T cell repertoires in COVID-19. Study-level background: Both acute and convalescent COVID-19 samples were obtained from the United States, Italy and Spain. T cells, B-cell-depleted T cells, or PBMCs provided the cDNA or gDNA that served as material.

There are 14 residues in the CDR3. V was pared by 7 bases and J by 5 bases, with 7 bases of the junction left unmatched. Germline V lookup: CDR1 SEHNR, CDR2 FQNEAQ (reference sequence). Here immunoSEQ multiplex PCR was the method, and the copy in TCRdb shows in-frame clones only, minus some. The sample lists under 250,000 clones; 88% were seen once. The sequence was collected from a woman between 40 and 55 years old who had been exposed to COVID-19. This sequence joins TRBV7-9 and TRBJ1-2, with 10 nucleotides matching TRBD1. Material for sequencing was PBMCs or T cells enriched from blood (not recorded which). CDR3 sequence: CASTRTDRGYGYTF. The CDR3 DNA is TGTGCCAGCACGAGAACGGACAGGGGGTATGGCTACACCTTC. Supplemented by reference TRBV7-9 and TRBJ1-2, the full variable domain reads DTGVSQNPRHKITKRGQNVTFRCDPISEHNRLYWYRQTLGQGPEFLTYFQNEAQLEKSRLLSDRFSAERPKGSFSTLEIQRTEQGDSAMYLCASTRTDRGYGYTFGSGTRLTVV.